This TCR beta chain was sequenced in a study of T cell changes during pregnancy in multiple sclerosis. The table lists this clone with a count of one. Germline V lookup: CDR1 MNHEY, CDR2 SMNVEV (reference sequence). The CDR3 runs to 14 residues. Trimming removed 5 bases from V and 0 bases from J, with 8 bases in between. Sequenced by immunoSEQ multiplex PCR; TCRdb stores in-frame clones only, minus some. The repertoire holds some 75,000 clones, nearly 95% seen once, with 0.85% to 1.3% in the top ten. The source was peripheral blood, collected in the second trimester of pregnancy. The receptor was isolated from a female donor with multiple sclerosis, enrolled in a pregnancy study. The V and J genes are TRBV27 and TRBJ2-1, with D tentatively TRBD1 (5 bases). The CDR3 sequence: CASSTTVSYNEQFF. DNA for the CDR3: TGTGCCAGCAGTACGACAGTCTCCTACAATGAGCAGTTCTTC.